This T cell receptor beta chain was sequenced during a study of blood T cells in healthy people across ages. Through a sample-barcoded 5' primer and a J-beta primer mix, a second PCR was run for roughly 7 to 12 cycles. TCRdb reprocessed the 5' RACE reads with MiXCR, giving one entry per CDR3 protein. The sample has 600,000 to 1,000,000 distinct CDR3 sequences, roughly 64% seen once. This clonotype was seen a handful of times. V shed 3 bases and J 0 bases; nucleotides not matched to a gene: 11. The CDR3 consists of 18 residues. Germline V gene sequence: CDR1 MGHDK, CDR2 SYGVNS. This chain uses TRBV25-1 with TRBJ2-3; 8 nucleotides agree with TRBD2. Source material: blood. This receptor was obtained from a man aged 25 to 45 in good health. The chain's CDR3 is CASSERDAGGLSTDTQYF. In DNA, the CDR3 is TGTGCCAGCAGTGAGAGGGATGCGGGGGGCCTTAGCACAGATACGCAGTATTTT.